One and the same sample provided the 20 T cell receptor beta chains below, sequenced in a study of cytomegalovirus exposure and HLA in healthy donors. Here immunoSEQ multiplex PCR was the method, and the copy in TCRdb shows in-frame clones only, minus some. The sample includes tens of thousands of clones, 95% to 97% seen only once; the top ten take 1.6%. Material: PBMCs. The receptors stem from a man younger than 35 in good health and CMV-seropositive.

The chain uses TRBV2 and TRBJ2-5, with 7 positions matching TRBD1. Germline trimming cut 3 bases from V and 3 bases from J; bases unmatched to any gene: 4. Per germline, CDR1 SNHLY and CDR2 FYNNEI. This CDR3 region has 14 residues. The CDR3 coding sequence is TGTGCCAGCAGTGATGACAGGGAGAAAGAGACCCAGTACTTC. Its translation is CASSDDREKETQYF.

The chain employs TRBV6-1 and TRBJ2-1; D uncertain. The CDR3 extends over 16 amino acids. The germline CDR1 and CDR2 sequences are MNHNS and SASEGT. V lost 1 base to trimming and J lost 0 bases, with 10 bases between them. The CDR3 DNA reads as TGTGCCAGCAGTGAAGTTGCCGTCAGCTCCTACAATGAGCAGTTCTTC. Residues: CASSEVAVSSYNEQFF.

The count of this clone is one. The chain couples TRBV19 to TRBJ2-2; TRBD1 is a possible D gene (6 bases). The CDR3 loop spans 17 amino acids. Germline V lookup: CDR1 LNHDA, CDR2 SQIVND (reference sequence). The ends were cut back, 5 bases at V and 3 bases at J, with 19 bases in the middle. CDR3 DNA: TGTGCCAGTAGTTTGAGGGGGTGGGGGCTAGACACCGGGGAGCTGTTTTTT. Translating it yields CASSLRGWGLDTGELFF.

In the case of this clone: The junction does not match germline at one end; this may be a read error. The chain uses TRBV6-5 and TRBJ2-3, with TRBD2 identical over 12 bases. Germline V gene lookup returns CDR1 MNHEY and CDR2 SVGAGI. The CDR3 runs 15 residues. DNA for the CDR3: TGTGCCAGCAGTTACGGGGCTAGCGGGAGGGCCGTACAAGATTTT. Its translation is CASSYGASGRAVQDF.

The V and J genes are TRBV7-6 and TRBJ1-4; the D gene is possibly TRBD1 (5 bases). Looked up from germline, CDR1 is SGHVS and CDR2 is FNYEAQ. The CDR3 runs to 14 residues. Trimming shortened V by 1 base and J by 7 bases, and 10 bases separated the two germline ends. CDR3 sequence (DNA): TGTGCCAGCAGCTTAGGGGTGGGGCCTGAAAAACTGTTTTTT. This gives the protein CASSLGVGPEKLFF.

V usage is TRBV6-4 and J usage is TRBJ2-3; 9 positions agree with TRBD1. After removal of 0 bases from V and 3 bases from J, the junction contained 10 bases not matched to a gene. Germline V lookup: CDR1 MRHNA, CDR2 SNTAGT. CDR3 length equals 18 residues. CDR3 coding DNA: TGTGCCAGCAGTGACTCGGCGGGACAGGGTGGTTTTACAGATACGCAGTATTTT. It encodes CASSDSAGQGGFTDTQYF.

The chain links TRBV13 to TRBJ2-5, with 7 bases identical to TRBD2. The CDR3 length is 16 residues. V lost 1 base, J lost 5 bases, and 10 bases stayed unmatched. Germline V lookup: CDR1 PRHDT, CDR2 FYEKMQ (reference sequence). CDR3 sequence: CASSLERGRMLETQYF. CDR3 DNA sequence: TGTGCCAGCAGCTTAGAGCGGGGTCGGATGTTGGAGACCCAGTACTTC.

This chain connects TRBV5-8 to TRBJ2-1, with TRBD2 identical over 10 bases. The CDR3 length is 16 residues. The V gene end was trimmed by 3 bases and the J gene end by 3 bases; junction bases not matched to a gene: 6. Germline V gene lookup returns CDR1 SGHTS and CDR2 YDEGEE. CDR3 nucleotides: TGTGCCAGCAGCTGGGGATGGACTAGCGGCTACAATGAGCAGTTCTTC. Residues: CASSWGWTSGYNEQFF.

The chain carries TRBV19 and TRBJ2-7, with 7 nucleotides matching TRBD1. The length of the CDR3 is 14 residues. J gave up 2 bases and V 5 bases, and 6 bases lay outside the gene matches. In germline, CDR1 is LNHDA, CDR2 SQIVND (reference sequence). The DNA for the CDR3 is TGTGCCAGTAGTTATAGGGGGCAGACCTACGAGCAGTACTTC. Translating gives CASSYRGQTYEQYF. The whole variable domain, remainder taken from reference TRBV19 and TRBJ2-7, is DGGITQSPKYLFRKEGQNVTLSCEQNLNHDAMYWYRQDPGQGLRLIYYSQIVNDFQKGDIAEGYSVSREKKESFPLTVTSAQKNPTAFYLCASSYRGQTYEQYFGPGTRLTVT.

This chain joins TRBV2 and TRBJ2-3, with 7 bases fitting TRBD1. There are 14 residues in the CDR3. Germline V gives CDR1 SNHLY, CDR2 FYNNEI. The trim removed 6 bases at V and 1 base at J, leaving 4 bases unmatched. The CDR3 DNA sequence: TGTGCCAGCAGAGCCGGGACAGGCACAGATACGCAGTATTTT. Amino acids: CASRAGTGTDTQYF.

V usage is TRBV27 and J usage is TRBJ1-1; D might be TRBD1 (6 bases). Deletions cut 2 bases from V and 2 bases from J, with 12 bases between. The length of the CDR3 is 15 residues. Germline V gene lookup returns CDR1 MNHEY and CDR2 SMNVEV (reference sequence). For the CDR3, the DNA is TGTGCCAGCAGTTTACGGGGGGGCCTTAACACTGAAGCTTTCTTT. Translating it yields CASSLRGGLNTEAFF.

The chain uses TRBV5-8 and TRBJ1-1; no clear D. The CDR3 length is 15 residues. The germline V gene encodes CDR1 SGHTS and CDR2 YDEGEE. Trimming removed 0 bases from V and 1 base from J, with 10 bases in between. Written as DNA, the CDR3 is TGTGCCAGCAGCTTGGCTGGCGGGCGGAACACTGAAGCTTTCTTT. Translating gives CASSLAGGRNTEAFF.

In DNA, the CDR3 is TGCGCCAGCAGCCCGGGACAGGCTAGCAATCAGCCCCAGCATTTT. This gives the protein CASSPGQASNQPQHF. V is TRBV5-1 and J is TRBJ1-5; 8 positions agree with TRBD1. CDR3 length equals 15 residues. The germline gives CDR1 SGHRS, CDR2 YFSETQ. The trim removed 4 bases at V and 0 bases at J, leaving 3 bases unmatched. Complete variable domain (other parts from reference TRBV5-1 and TRBJ1-5): KAGVTQTPRYLIKTRGQQVTLSCSPISGHRSVSWYQQTPGQGLQFLFEYFSETQRNKGNFPGRFSGRQFSNSRSEMNVSTLELGDSALYLCASSPGQASNQPQHFGDGTRLSIL.

The chain is built from TRBV28 and TRBJ2-7, with 10 bases that match TRBD2. This CDR3 is built from 15 residues. Germline-derived CDR1 and CDR2 are MDHEN and SYDVKM. Trimming removed 3 bases from V and 13 bases from J; junction bases left unmatched: 15. The CDR3 is CASSLIAGGGQDYYF. CDR3 nucleotides: TGTGCCAGCAGTTTGATAGCGGGAGGTGGGCAGGATTACTACTTC.

The chain joins TRBV7-2 to TRBJ2-5, with D unresolved. Germline CDR1 is SGHTA and CDR2 is FQGNSA. Trimming pared 2 bases from V and 2 bases from J, leaving 9 bases between. The CDR3 spans 14 residues. CDR3 nucleotides: TGTGCCAGCAGCTTACGGAGACGACAAGAGACCCAGTACTTC. Its protein product is CASSLRRRQETQYF. Filled out from reference TRBV7-2 and TRBJ2-5, the complete variable domain reads GAGVSQSPSNKVTEKGKDVELRCDPISGHTALYWYRQSLGQGLEFLIYFQGNSAPDKSGLPSDRFSAERTGGSVSTLTIQRTQQEDSAVYLCASSLRRRQETQYFGPGTRLLVL.

The V call is TRBV7-9, the J call TRBJ2-3; 13 bases are shared with TRBD2. CDR1 is SEHNR and CDR2 is FQNEAQ in the germline V gene (reference sequence). The trim removed 1 base at V and 4 bases at J, leaving 2 bases unmatched. This CDR3 is 16 amino acids long. CDR3 DNA sequence: TGTGCCAGCAGCTTAGAAACTAGCGGGAGGGCAGATACGCAGTATTTT. Its translation: CASSLETSGRADTQYF.

The rearrangement links TRBV4-1 to TRBJ2-1; 12 bases match TRBD2. This CDR3 comprises 15 residues. The V segment lost 4 bases and the J segment 7 bases; nucleotides outside the gene matches: 5. CDR1 MGHRA and CDR2 YSYEKL come from the germline V gene. The CDR3 reads CASSPLGLAGNEQFF. CDR3 sequence (DNA): TGCGCCAGCAGCCCCCTCGGACTAGCGGGAAATGAGCAGTTCTTC.

The V and J genes are TRBV4-2 and TRBJ2-1, with TRBD2 identical over 10 bases. The germline V gene encodes CDR1 LGHNA and CDR2 YNFKEQ. The CDR3 consists of 17 residues. The J segment lost 7 bases and the V segment lost 3 bases, leaving 12 bases of the junction unmatched. The CDR3 region has the DNA TGTGCCAGCAGCCAGATTTTACTAGCGGGACGTTCGAATGAGCAGTTCTTC. This codes for CASSQILLAGRSNEQFF.

V and J are TRBV10-2 and TRBJ2-1; weak D call: TRBD2 (5 bases). The CDR3 has 14 amino acids. V gave up 6 bases and J gave up 3 bases, with 12 bases separating them. Germline V gene sequence: CDR1 WSHSY, CDR2 SAAADI. In nucleotides, the CDR3 is TGCGCCAGCAGCCGATACCGGGACTACAATGAGCAGTTCTTC. It yields the protein CASSRYRDYNEQFF.

Here the CDR3 DNA reads TGTGCCAGCAGCTTAGGCTCGGGCGGGCCCTCTGGGGCCAACGTCCTGACTTTC. This translates into CASSLGSGGPSGANVLTF. The chain is built from TRBV13 and TRBJ2-6; D might be TRBD2 (5 bases). The CDR3 length is 18 residues. Germline V CDR1 and CDR2: PRHDT, FYEKMQ (reference sequence). V was cut by 0 bases and J by 0 bases, with 12 bases left in between.